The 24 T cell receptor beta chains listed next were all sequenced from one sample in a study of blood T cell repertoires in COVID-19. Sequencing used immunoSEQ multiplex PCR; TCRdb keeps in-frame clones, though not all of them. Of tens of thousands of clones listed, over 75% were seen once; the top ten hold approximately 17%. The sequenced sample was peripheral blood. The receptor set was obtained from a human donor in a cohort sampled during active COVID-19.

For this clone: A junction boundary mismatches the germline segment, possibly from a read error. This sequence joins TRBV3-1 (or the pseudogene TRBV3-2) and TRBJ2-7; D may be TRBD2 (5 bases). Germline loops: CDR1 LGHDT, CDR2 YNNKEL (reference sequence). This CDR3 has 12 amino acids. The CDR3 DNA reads TGTGCCAGCACCCAATTTGGGAGCGAGCAGTACTTC. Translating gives CASTQFGSEQYF.

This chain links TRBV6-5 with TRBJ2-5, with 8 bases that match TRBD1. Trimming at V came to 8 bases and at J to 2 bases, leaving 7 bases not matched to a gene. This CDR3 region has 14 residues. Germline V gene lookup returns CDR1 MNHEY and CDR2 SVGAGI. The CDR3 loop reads CASRIDRGQETQYF. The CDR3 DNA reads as TGTGCCAGCCGAATTGACAGGGGTCAAGAGACCCAGTACTTC.

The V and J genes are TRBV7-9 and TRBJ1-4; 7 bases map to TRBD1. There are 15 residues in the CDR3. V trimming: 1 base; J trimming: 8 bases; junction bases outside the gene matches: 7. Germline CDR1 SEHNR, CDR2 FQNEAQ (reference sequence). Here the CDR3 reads CASSLVGGGGEKLFF. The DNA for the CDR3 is TGTGCCAGCAGCTTAGTAGGAGGGGGCGGAGAAAAACTGTTTTTT.

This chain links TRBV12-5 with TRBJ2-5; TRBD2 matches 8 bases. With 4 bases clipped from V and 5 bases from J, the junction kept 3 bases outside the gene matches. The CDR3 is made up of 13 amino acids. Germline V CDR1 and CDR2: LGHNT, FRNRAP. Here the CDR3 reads CASGSSGGETQYF. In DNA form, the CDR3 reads TGTGCTAGTGGTTCCTCGGGGGGGGAGACCCAGTACTTC.

CDR3 DNA sequence: TGTGCCAGCAGCGTAGGGTTCGGGACAGGCAATCAGCCCCAGCATTTT. Amino acid sequence: CASSVGFGTGNQPQHF. The chain links TRBV9 to TRBJ1-5; the match to TRBD1 covers 7 bases. J gave up 2 bases and V 0 bases, and 5 bases lay outside the gene matches. The CDR3 runs to 16 residues. Germline CDR1 is SGDLS and CDR2 is YYNGEE.

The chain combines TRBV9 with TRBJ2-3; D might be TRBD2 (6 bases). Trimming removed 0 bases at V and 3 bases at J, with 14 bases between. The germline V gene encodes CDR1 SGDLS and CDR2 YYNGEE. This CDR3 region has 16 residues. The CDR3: CASSVGSSGGTDTQYF. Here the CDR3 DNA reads TGTGCCAGCAGCGTAGGTAGCAGTGGGGGGACAGATACGCAGTATTTT.

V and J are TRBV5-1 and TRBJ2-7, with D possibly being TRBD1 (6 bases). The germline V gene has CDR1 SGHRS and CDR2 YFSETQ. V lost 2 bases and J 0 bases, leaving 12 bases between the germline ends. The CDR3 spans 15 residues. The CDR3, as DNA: TGCGCCAGCAGCTTAAGCACAGGGAGCTCCTACGAGCAGTACTTC. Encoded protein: CASSLSTGSSYEQYF.

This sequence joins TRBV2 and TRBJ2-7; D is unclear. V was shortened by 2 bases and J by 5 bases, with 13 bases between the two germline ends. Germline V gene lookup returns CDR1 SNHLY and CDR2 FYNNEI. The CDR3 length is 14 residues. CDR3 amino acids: CASSESPGAHEQYF. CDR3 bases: TGTGCCAGCAGTGAATCCCCGGGTGCTCACGAGCAGTACTTC.

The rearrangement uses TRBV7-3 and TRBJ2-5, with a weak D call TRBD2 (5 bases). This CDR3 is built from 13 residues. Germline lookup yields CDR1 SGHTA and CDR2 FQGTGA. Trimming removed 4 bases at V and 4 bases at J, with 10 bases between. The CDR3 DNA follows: TGTGCCAGCAGCTATGGGAGCGGAGAGACCCAGTACTTC. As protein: CASSYGSGETQYF.

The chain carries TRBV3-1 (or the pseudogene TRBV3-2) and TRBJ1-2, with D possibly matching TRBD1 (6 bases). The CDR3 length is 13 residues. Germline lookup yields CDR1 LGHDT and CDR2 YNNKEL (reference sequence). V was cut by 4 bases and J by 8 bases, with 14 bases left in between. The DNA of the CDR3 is TGTGCCAGCAGCCGAGGCGGACAGAGAGGCTACACCTTC. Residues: CASSRGGQRGYTF.

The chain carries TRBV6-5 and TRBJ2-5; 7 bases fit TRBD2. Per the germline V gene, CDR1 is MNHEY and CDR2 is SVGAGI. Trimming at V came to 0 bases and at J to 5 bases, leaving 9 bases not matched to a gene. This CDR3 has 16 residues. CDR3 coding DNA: TGTGCCAGCAGTTACTCGACCATTCCGCGGGGGGAGACCCAGTACTTC. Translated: CASSYSTIPRGETQYF.

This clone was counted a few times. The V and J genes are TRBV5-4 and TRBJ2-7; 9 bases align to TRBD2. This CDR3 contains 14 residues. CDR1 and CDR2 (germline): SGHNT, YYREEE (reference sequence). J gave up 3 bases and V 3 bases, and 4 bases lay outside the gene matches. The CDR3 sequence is CASSSSGDRYEQYF. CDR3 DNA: TGTGCCAGCAGCTCTAGCGGGGACCGCTACGAGCAGTACTTC.

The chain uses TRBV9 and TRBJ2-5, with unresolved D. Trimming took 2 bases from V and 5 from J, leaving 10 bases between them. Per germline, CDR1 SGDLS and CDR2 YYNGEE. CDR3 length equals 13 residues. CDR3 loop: CASSVKVSETQYF. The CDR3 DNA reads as TGTGCCAGCAGCGTCAAAGTTAGTGAGACCCAGTACTTC.

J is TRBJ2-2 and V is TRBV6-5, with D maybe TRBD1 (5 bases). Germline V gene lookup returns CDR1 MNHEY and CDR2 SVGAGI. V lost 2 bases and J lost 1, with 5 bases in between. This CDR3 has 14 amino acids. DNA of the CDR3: TGTGCCAGCAGTTACGACAGGAACACCGGGGAGCTGTTTTTT. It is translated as CASSYDRNTGELFF.

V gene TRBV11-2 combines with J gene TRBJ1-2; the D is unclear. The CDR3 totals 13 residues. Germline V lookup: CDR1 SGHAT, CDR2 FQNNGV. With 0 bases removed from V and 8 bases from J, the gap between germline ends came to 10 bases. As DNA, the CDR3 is TGTGCCAGCAGCTTAGAAGCCGGGGTAGGCTACACCTTC. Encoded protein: CASSLEAGVGYTF. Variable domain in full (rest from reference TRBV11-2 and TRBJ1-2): EAGVAQSPRYKIIEKRQSVAFWCNPISGHATLYWYQQILGQGPKLLIQFQNNGVVDDSQLPKDRFSAERLKGVDSTLKIQPAKLEDSAVYLCASSLEAGVGYTFGSGTRLTVV.

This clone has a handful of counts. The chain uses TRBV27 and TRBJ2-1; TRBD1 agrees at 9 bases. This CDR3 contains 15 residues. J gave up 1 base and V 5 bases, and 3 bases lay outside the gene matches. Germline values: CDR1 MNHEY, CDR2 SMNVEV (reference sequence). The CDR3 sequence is CASSQQGASYNEQFF. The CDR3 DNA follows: TGTGCCAGCAGTCAACAGGGGGCATCCTACAATGAGCAGTTCTTC.

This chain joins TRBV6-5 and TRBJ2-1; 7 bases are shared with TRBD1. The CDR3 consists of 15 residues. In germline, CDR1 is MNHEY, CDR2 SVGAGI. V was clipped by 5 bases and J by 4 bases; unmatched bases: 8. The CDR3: CASSKGDSVYNEQFF. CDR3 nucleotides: TGTGCCAGCAGTAAGGGGGACAGCGTTTACAATGAGCAGTTCTTC.

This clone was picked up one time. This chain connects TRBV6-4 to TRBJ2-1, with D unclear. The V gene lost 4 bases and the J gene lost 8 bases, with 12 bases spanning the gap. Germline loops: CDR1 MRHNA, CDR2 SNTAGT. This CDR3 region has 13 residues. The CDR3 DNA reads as TGTGCCAGCAGTGTTTCGTTGGCAGATGAGCAGTTCTTC. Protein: CASSVSLADEQFF.

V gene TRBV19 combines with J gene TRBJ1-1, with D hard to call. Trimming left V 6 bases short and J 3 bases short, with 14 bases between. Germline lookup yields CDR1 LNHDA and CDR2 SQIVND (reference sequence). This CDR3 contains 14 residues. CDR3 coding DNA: TGTGCCAGTAGGCCATGGAGCCCCGACACTGAAGCTTTCTTT. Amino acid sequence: CASRPWSPDTEAFF.

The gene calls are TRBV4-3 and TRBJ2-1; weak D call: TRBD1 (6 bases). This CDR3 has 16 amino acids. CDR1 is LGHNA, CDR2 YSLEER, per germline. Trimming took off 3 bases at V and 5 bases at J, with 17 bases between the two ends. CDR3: CASSHYGGPANNEQFF. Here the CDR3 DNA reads TGCGCCAGCAGCCATTATGGGGGCCCCGCTAACAATGAGCAGTTCTTC.

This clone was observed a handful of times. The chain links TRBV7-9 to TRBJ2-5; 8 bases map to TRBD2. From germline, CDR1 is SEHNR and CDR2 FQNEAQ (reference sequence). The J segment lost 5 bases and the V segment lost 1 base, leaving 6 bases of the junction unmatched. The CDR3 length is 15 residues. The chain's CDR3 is CASSLVIAGRETQYF. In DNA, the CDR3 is TGTGCCAGCAGCTTAGTCATAGCGGGGAGGGAGACCCAGTACTTC.

CDR3 protein: CASSRNRGPNTGELFF. The CDR3 DNA reads as TGCGCCAGCAGCCGCAACAGGGGCCCGAACACCGGGGAGCTGTTTTTT. This chain joins TRBV4-3 and TRBJ2-2; 7 nucleotides match TRBD1. After removal of 4 bases from V and 0 bases from J, the junction contained 5 bases not matched to a gene. The germline CDR1 and CDR2 sequences are LGHNA and YSLEER. The length of the CDR3 is 16 residues.

This chain's CDR3 is CASSKARQGVYEQYF. CDR3 nucleotides: TGTGCCAGCAGCAAAGCCAGGCAGGGGGTTTACGAGCAGTACTTC. The chain links TRBV21-1 to TRBJ2-7; the table names TRBD1, a call not compared with the DNA. TRBV21-1 is a documented pseudogene. The CDR3 is made up of 15 amino acids.

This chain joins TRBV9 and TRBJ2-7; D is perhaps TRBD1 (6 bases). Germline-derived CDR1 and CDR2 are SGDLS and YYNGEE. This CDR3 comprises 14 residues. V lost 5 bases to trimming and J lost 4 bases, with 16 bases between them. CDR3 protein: CASSLPGHSYEQYF. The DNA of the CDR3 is TGTGCCAGCAGTCTTCCGGGACATAGTTACGAGCAGTACTTC.